This is a list of T cell receptor beta chains from one sample in a study of control samples from healthy donors and cancer patients. The table came from immunoSEQ multiplex PCR; TCRdb's copy has only in-frame clones and leaves some out. The profile shows roughly 120,000 clones, 80% to 90% of them singletons. Material for sequencing was PBMCs. All receptors derive from a woman between 50 and 59 years old with colorectal cancer. CDR3s include the opening cysteine and the closing phenylalanine or tryptophan. D genes are given only for firm matches. Rows may omit the clone size; those that give it use once, few, many or a size class.

clone size | D gene | J gene | V gene | CDR3 DNA | CDR3 protein
- | - | TRBJ1-2 | TRBV9 | TGTGCCAGCAACAGGACGGAAAACTATGGCTACACCTTC | CASNRTENYGYTF
- | - | TRBJ2-5 | TRBV6-5 | TGTGCCAGCAGACGAGGAGGGGGTCAAGAGACCCAGTACTTC | CASRRGGGQETQYF
- | - | TRBJ1-1 | TRBV4-1 | TGCGCCAGCAGCCAAGACAGGGGAGTGAACACTGAAGCTTTCTTT | CASSQDRGVNTEAFF
- | - | TRBJ1-2 | TRBV19 | TGTGCCAGTAGTACCCCCCCCCACTATGGCTACACCTTC | CASSTPPHYGYTF
once | TRBD2 | TRBJ2-1 | TRBV11-2 | TGTGCCAGCTTGACTAGCGGGGGGTACAATGAGCAGTTCTTC | CASLTSGGYNEQFF
- | - | TRBJ1-1 | TRBV5-1 | TGCGCCAGCAGCTTCCGGGACGTACGACAGGACACTGAAGCTTTCTTT | CASSFRDVRQDTEAFF
- | TRBD1 | TRBJ1-2 | TRBV18 | TGTGCCAGCTCACCATTACAGGGGGACGGCTACACCTTC | CASSPLQGDGYTF
- | - | TRBJ1-1 | TRBV6-5 | TGTGCCAGCGTTCGGGGATACGGAGCGAACACTGAAGCTTTCTTT | CASVRGYGANTEAFF
- | - | TRBJ1-5 | TRBV6-4 | TGTGCCAGCGCACCAAGAGGGGGGTATCAGCCCCAGCATTTT | CASAPRGGYQPQHF
- | - | TRBJ1-2 | TRBV20-1 | TGCAGTGTCGACGCCGGGTATGGCTACACCTTC | CSVDAGYGYTF
- | - | TRBJ1-1 | TRBV30 | TGTGCCTGGAGCCCAGGGGCACTGAACACTGAAGCTTTCTTT | CAWSPGALNTEAFF
- | - | TRBJ2-3 | TRBV5-4 | TGTGCCAGCAGCTTGAAGAAGGCAGACAGTGCAGATACGCAGTATTTT | CASSLKKADSADTQYF
- | - | TRBJ2-4 | TRBV19 | TGTGCCAGTAGTATATCTCGTTTACATCTGGAAAACATTCAGTACTTC | CASSISRLHLENIQYF
- | - | TRBJ1-5 | TRBV19 | TGTGCCAGTAGTAGTTTAGGGGTCAGCAATCAGCCCCAGCATTTT | CASSSLGVSNQPQHF
- | TRBD1 | TRBJ1-1 | TRBV5-5 | TGTGCCAGCAGCTATGGACAGGACACTGAAGCTTTCTTT | CASSYGQDTEAFF
- | - | TRBJ2-3 | TRBV5-1 | TGCGCCAGCAGCTTGGAAGCGAGGGGCTCCACAGATACGCAGTATTTT | CASSLEARGSTDTQYF
- | - | TRBJ1-2 | TRBV2 | TGTGCCAGCACCCCGGGGAACAGCCCTATTTATGGCTACACCTTC | CASTPGNSPIYGYTF
- | - | TRBJ1-2 | TRBV30 | TGTGCCTGGAGTTCTCGGACTGAAGCTAACTATGGCTACACCTTC | CAWSSRTEANYGYTF
- | - | TRBJ2-7 | TRBV2 | TGTGCCAGCAGTGAGTCCTGGGCAAACGAGCAGTACTTC | CASSESWANEQYF
- | - | TRBJ1-1 | TRBV12-3/TRBV12-4 | TGTGCCAGCAGCACCGCGGGGTATCGAGCTTTCTTT | CASSTAGYRAFF
- | TRBD2 | TRBJ2-5 | TRBV5-6 | TGTGCCAGCAGCTTGGCCCCAGCGGGGGGCCGGGAGACCCAGTACTTC | CASSLAPAGGRETQYF
- | TRBD1 | TRBJ1-2 | TRBV19 | TGTGCCAGTAGTCCAGACAGGGGGCCGTCCGTTAACTATGGCTACACCTTC | CASSPDRGPSVNYGYTF
- | TRBD1 | TRBJ2-1 | TRBV10-3 | TGTGCCATCAGTAAGGACAGGGCCGATGAGCAGTTCTTC | CAISKDRADEQFF
- | TRBD1 | TRBJ1-3 | TRBV3-1/TRBV3-2 | TGTGCCAGCAGCTCCCGGGACAGAGCTTTTTATTTT | CASSSRDRAFYF
- | - | TRBJ2-2 | TRBV5-4 | TGTGCCAGCAGCTTGTTGGGGACGACGACCGGGGAGCTGTTTTTT | CASSLLGTTTGELFF
- | TRBD2 | TRBJ2-3 | TRBV7-2 | TGTGCCAGCAGCCCGGGGGTAGCGGGAGGGAAAGATACGCAGTATTTT | CASSPGVAGGKDTQYF
- | TRBD1 | TRBJ2-3 | TRBV25-1 | TGTGCCAGCAGTGAGCAGGGGGTGAATACGCAGTATTTT | CASSEQGVNTQYF
- | TRBD1 | TRBJ1-2 | TRBV3-1/TRBV3-2 | TGTGCCAGCAGCCTCGCCGGGACAGGGGCCTATGGCTACACCTTC | CASSLAGTGAYGYTF
- | - | TRBJ2-5 | TRBV30 | TGTGCCTGGAGGGTACGCGGCCTCCAAGAGACCCAGTACTTC | CAWRVRGLQETQYF
- | - | TRBJ2-7 | TRBV10-3 | TGTGCCACCTCTACTGTTGGGGGGAACGAGCAGTACTTC | CATSTVGGNEQYF
- | - | TRBJ1-1 | TRBV27 | TGTGCCAGCAGTGGAAGGAGGGGCCCGTCTAGGACTGAAGCTTTCTTT | CASSGRRGPSRTEAFF